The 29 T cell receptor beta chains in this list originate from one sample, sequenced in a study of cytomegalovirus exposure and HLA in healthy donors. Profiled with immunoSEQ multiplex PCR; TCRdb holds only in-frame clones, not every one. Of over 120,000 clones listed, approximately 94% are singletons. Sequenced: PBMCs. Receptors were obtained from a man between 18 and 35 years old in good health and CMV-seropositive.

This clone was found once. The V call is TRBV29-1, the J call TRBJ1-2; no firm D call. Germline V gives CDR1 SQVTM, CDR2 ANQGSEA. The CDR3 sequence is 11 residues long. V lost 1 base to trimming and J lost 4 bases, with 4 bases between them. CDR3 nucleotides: TGCAGCGTTGAAGGGCTCTATGGCTACACCTTC. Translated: CSVEGLYGYTF. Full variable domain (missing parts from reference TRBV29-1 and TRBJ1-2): SAVISQKPSRDICQRGTSLTIQCQVDSQVTMMFWYRQQPGQSLTLIATANQGSEATYESGFVIDKFPISRPNLTFSTLTVSNMSPEDSSIYLCSVEGLYGYTFGSGTRLTVV.

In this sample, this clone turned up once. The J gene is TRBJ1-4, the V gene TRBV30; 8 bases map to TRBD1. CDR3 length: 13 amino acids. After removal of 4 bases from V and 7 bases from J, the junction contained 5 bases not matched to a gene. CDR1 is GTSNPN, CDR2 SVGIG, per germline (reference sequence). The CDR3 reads CAWMGQAFEKLFF. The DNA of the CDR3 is TGTGCCTGGATGGGACAGGCGTTTGAAAAACTGTTTTTT.

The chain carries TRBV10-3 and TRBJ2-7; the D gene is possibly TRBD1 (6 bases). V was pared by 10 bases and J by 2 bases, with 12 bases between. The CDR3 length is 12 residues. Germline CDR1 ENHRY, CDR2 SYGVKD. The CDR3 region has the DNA TGTGCCAGTTATACAGGGCCCTACGAGCAGTACTTC. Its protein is CASYTGPYEQYF.

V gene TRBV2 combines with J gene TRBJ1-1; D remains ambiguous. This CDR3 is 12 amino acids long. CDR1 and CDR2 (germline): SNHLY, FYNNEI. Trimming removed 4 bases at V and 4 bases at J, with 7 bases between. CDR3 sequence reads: CASSALITEAFF. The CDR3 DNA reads TGTGCCAGCAGTGCTTTAATCACTGAAGCTTTCTTT.

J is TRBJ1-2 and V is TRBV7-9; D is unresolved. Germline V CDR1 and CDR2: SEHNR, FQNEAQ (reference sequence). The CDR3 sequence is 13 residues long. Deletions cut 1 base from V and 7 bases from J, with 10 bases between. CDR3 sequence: CASSLVGATGYTF. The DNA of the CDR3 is TGTGCCAGCAGCTTAGTGGGCGCGACTGGCTACACCTTC.

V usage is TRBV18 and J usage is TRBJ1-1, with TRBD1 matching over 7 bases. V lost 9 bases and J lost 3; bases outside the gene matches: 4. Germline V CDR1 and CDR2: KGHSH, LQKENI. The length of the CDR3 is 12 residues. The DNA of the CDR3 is TGTGCCAGTCGGGACAGCGACACTGAAGCTTTCTTT. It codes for CASRDSDTEAFF.

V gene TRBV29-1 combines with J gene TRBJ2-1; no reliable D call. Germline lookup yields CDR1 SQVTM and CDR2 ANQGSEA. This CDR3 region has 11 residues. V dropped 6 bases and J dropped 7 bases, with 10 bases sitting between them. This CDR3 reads CSVALENEQFF. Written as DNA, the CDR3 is TGCAGCGTCGCACTCGAGAATGAGCAGTTCTTC.

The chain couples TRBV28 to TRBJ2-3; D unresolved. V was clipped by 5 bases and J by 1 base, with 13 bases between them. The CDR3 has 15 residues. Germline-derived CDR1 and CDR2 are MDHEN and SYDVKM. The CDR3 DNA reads TGTGCCAGCAGTCTACCACGGTCCCGCACAGATACGCAGTATTTT. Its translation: CASSLPRSRTDTQYF.

The DNA for the CDR3 is TGTGCCAGCAGCCCCGAGCTTAGTCATGAGCAGTTCTTC. Amino acids: CASSPELSHEQFF. The genes are TRBV7-2 and TRBJ2-1; D remains unclear. The CDR3 totals 13 residues. Trimming shortened V by 5 bases and J by 8 bases, and 13 bases separated the two germline ends. The germline V gene encodes CDR1 SGHTA and CDR2 FQGNSA.

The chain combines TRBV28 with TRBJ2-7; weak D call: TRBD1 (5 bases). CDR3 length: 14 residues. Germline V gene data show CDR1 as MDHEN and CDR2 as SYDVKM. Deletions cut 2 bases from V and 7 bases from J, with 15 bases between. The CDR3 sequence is CASSLAGLGLEQYF. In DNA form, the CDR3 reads TGTGCCAGCAGTTTAGCAGGGCTCGGTTTGGAGCAGTACTTC.

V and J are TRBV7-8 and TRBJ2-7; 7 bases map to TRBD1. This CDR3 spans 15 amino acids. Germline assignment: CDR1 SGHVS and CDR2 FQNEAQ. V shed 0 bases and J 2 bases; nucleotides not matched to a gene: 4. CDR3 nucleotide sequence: TGTGCCAGCAGCTTAGCTCCGACAGGGCCCTACGAGCAGTACTTC. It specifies CASSLAPTGPYEQYF.

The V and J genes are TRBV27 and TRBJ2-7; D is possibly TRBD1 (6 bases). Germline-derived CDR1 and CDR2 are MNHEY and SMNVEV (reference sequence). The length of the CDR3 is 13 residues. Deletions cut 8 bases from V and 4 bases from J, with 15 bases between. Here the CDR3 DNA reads TGTGCCAGCGCCCAGGGGACCATATACGAGCAGTACTTC. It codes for CASAQGTIYEQYF.

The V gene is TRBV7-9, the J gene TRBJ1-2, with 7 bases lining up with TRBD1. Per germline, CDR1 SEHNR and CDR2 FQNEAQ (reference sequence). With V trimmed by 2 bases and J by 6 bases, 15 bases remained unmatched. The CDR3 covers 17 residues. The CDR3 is CASSLLAETGPRDGYTF. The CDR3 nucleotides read TGTGCCAGCAGCTTATTGGCTGAGACAGGGCCCAGGGATGGCTACACCTTC.

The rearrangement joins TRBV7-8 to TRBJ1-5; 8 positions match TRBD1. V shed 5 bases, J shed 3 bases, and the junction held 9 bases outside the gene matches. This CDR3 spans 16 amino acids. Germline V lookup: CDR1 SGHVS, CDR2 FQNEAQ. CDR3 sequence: CASSPRTTGVNQPQHF. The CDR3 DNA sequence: TGTGCCAGCAGCCCGAGAACGACAGGGGTCAATCAGCCCCAGCATTTT.

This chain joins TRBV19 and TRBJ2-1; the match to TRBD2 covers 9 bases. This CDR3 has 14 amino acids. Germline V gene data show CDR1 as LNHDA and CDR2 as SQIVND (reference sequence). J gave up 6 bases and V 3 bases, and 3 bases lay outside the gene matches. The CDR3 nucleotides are TGTGCCAGTAGTATCCAGCGGGAGGCCAATGAGCAGTTCTTC. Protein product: CASSIQREANEQFF.

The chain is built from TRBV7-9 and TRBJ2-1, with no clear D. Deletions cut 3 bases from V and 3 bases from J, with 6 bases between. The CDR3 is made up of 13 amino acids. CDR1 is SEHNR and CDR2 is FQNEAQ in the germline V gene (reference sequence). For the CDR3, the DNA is TGTGCCAGCAGCTTTATCCGCTACAATGAGCAGTTCTTC. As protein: CASSFIRYNEQFF. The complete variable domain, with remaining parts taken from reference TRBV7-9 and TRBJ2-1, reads DTGVSQNPRHKITKRGQNVTFRCDPISEHNRLYWYRQTLGQGPEFLTYFQNEAQLEKSRLLSDRFSAERPKGSFSTLEIQRTEQGDSAMYLCASSFIRYNEQFFGPGTRLTVL.

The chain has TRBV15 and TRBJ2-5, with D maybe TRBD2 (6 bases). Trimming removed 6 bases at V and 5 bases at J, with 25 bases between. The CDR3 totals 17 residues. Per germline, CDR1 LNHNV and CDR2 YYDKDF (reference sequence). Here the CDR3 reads CATRSSGEGLFLETQYF. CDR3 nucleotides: TGTGCCACCAGGTCCAGTGGGGAAGGACTATTTCTCGAGACCCAGTACTTC.

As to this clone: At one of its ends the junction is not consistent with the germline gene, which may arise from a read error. The CDR3 reads CASSLYAGAGNTIYF. The CDR3 DNA is TGTGCTAGCAGCTTATACGCAGGCGCTGGAAACACCATATATTTT. This rearrangement joins TRBV7-7 to TRBJ1-3; D is unclear. From germline, CDR1 is SSHAT and CDR2 FNYEAQ (reference sequence). The CDR3 totals 15 residues.

In DNA, the CDR3 is TGTGCCAGCAGTCGTTTGTCCGGGGAGCTGTTTTTT. It is translated as CASSRLSGELFF. This chain joins TRBV28 and TRBJ2-2; D gene unclear. Germline V CDR1 and CDR2: MDHEN, SYDVKM. The V end was cut by 5 bases, the J end by 6 bases, with 7 bases between. CDR3 length equals 12 residues.

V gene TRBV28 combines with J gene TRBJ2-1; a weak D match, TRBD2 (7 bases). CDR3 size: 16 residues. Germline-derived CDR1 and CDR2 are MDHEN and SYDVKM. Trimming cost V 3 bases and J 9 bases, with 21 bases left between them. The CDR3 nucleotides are TGTGCCAGCAGTTTTGCGGGGGCCCGCGCCGCCAGTGAGCAGTTCTTC. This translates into CASSFAGARAASEQFF.

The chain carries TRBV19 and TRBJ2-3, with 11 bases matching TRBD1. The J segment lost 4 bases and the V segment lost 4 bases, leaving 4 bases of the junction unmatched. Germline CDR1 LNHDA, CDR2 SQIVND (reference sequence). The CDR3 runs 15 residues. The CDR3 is CASSTGQGGSDTQYF. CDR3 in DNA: TGTGCCAGTAGTACGGGACAGGGGGGCTCAGATACGCAGTATTTT.

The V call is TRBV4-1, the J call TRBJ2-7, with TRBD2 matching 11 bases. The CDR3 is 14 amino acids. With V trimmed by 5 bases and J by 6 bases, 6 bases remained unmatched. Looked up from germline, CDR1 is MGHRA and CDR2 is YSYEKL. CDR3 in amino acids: CASSLLAGAGEQYF. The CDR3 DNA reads TGCGCCAGCAGCTTACTAGCGGGAGCGGGCGAGCAGTACTTC.

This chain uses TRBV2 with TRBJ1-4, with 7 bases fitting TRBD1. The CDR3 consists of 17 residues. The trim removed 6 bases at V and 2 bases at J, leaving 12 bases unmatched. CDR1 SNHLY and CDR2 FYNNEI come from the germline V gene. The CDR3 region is CASSPGQISSTNEKLFF. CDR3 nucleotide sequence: TGTGCCAGCAGCCCGGGACAGATCTCATCGACTAATGAAAAACTGTTTTTT.

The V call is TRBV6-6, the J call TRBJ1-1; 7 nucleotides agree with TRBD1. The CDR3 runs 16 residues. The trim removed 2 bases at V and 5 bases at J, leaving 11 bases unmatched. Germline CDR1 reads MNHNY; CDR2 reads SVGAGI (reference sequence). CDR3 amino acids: CASSYALEGARTEAFF. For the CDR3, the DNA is TGTGCCAGCAGTTACGCGTTAGAGGGGGCTCGGACTGAAGCTTTCTTT.

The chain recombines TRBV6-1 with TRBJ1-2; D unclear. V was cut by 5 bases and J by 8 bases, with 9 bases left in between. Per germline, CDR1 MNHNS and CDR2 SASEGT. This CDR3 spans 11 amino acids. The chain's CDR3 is CASSSSWGYTF. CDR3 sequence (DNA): TGTGCCAGCAGTTCAAGCTGGGGCTACACCTTC.

The CDR3 sequence is CASSHSVAGGRYEQYF. In DNA, the CDR3 is TGCGCCAGCAGCCATTCGGTAGCGGGAGGGCGATACGAGCAGTACTTC. V gene TRBV4-1 combines with J gene TRBJ2-7, with TRBD2 matching over 11 bases. The CDR3 has 16 residues. The germline V gene encodes CDR1 MGHRA and CDR2 YSYEKL. V lost 3 bases, J lost 4 bases, and 8 bases stayed unmatched.

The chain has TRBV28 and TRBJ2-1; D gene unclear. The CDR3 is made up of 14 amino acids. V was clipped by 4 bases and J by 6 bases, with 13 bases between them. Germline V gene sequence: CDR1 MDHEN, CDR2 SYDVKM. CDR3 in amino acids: CASSSAEFPNEQFF. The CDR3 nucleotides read TGTGCCAGCAGTTCGGCGGAATTTCCCAATGAGCAGTTCTTC.

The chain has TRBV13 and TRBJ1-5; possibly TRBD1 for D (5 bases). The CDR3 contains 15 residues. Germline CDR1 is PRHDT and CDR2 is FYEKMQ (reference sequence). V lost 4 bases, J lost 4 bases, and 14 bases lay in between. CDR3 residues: CASSSREGPNQPQHF. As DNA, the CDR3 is TGTGCCAGCAGCTCCAGGGAGGGCCCTAATCAGCCCCAGCATTTT.

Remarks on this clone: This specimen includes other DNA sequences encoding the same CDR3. CDR3 sequence: CASSTGTSGNNEQFF. CDR3 DNA sequence: TGTGCCAGCAGCACCGGGACTAGCGGGAACAATGAGCAGTTCTTC. The chain is built from TRBV27 and TRBJ2-1; TRBD2 aligns across 13 bases. CDR3 size: 15 residues. Trimming removed 6 bases from V and 5 bases from J; junction bases left unmatched: 4. The germline V gene has CDR1 MNHEY and CDR2 SMNVEV (reference sequence).